This is a list of T cell receptor beta chains from one sample in a study of T cells in Graves' hyperthyroidism and ophthalmopathy. Each CDR3 protein gets one entry after TCRdb re-called the multiplex PCR reads with MiXCR. The sample lists 400,000 to 500,000 distinct CDR3 sequences; over 12% were seen once. The sequenced sample consisted of blood. The receptor set was obtained from a man aged 18 to 30 with Graves' ophthalmopathy. The CDR3 runs from the conserved cysteine through the conserved F or W. A D gene is named only where the DNA matches it firmly. Only part of the rows carry a size: once, few, many, or a class if the clone is expanded.

V gene: TRBV19; J gene: TRBJ1-6; D gene: TRBD1; CDR3 length: 14; clone size: many; CDR3 protein: CASSGQGGNSPLHF; CDR3 DNA: TGTGCCAGTAGTGGACAGGGTGGTAATTCACCCCTCCACTTT
V gene: TRBV19; J gene: TRBJ2-7; D gene: .; CDR3 length: 14; clone size: .; CDR3 protein: CASSAILGLLEQYF; CDR3 DNA: TGTGCCAGTTCGGCCATCTTGGGGCTTCTCGAGCAGTACTTC
V gene: TRBV30; J gene: TRBJ2-2; D gene: TRBD1; CDR3 length: 14; clone size: many; CDR3 protein: CAWRGQAVTGELFF; CDR3 DNA: TGTGCCTGGAGGGGACAGGCGGTCACCGGGGAGCTGTTTTTT
V gene: TRBV20-1; J gene: TRBJ2-7; D gene: TRBD1; CDR3 length: 13; clone size: few; CDR3 protein: CSAAGTGIYEQYF; CDR3 DNA: TGCAGTGCAGCCGGGACAGGGATCTACGAGCAGTACTTC
V gene: TRBV4-1; J gene: TRBJ2-5; D gene: TRBD2; CDR3 length: 18; clone size: .; CDR3 protein: CASSQATGTSAPQETQYF; CDR3 DNA: TGCGCCAGCAGCCAGGCTACGGGGACTAGCGCCCCCCAAGAGACCCAGTACTTC
V gene: TRBV12-3/TRBV12-4; J gene: TRBJ1-1; D gene: .; CDR3 length: 13; clone size: many; CDR3 protein: CASSLAQATEAFF; CDR3 DNA: TGTGCCAGCAGTTTAGCGCAGGCCACTGAAGCTTTCTTT
V gene: TRBV19; J gene: TRBJ1-4; D gene: TRBD1; CDR3 length: 16; clone size: many; CDR3 protein: CASSIGTGTGDEKLFF; CDR3 DNA: TGTGCCAGTAGTATAGGTACCGGGACAGGGGATGAAAAACTGTTTTTT
V gene: TRBV11-2; J gene: TRBJ1-1; D gene: TRBD1; CDR3 length: 14; clone size: few; CDR3 protein: CAGSLGQVNTEAFF; CDR3 DNA: TGTGCCGGCAGCTTAGGACAGGTAAACACTGAAGCTTTCTTT
V gene: TRBV9; J gene: TRBJ2-2; D gene: TRBD2; CDR3 length: 19; clone size: many; CDR3 protein: CASSPWWDGAGPNTGELFF; CDR3 DNA: TGTGCCAGCAGCCCGTGGTGGGACGGAGCGGGACCGAACACCGGGGAGCTGTTTTTT
V gene: TRBV5-5; J gene: TRBJ1-1; D gene: TRBD1; CDR3 length: 14; clone size: .; CDR3 protein: CASRAGTANTEAFF; CDR3 DNA: TGTGCCAGCCGCGCCGGGACAGCGAACACTGAAGCTTTCTTT
V gene: TRBV4-2; J gene: TRBJ2-7; D gene: .; CDR3 length: 16; clone size: few; CDR3 protein: CASSQPSGGDKHEQYF; CDR3 DNA: TGTGCCAGCAGCCAACCTTCTGGGGGTGACAAACACGAGCAGTACTTC
V gene: TRBV5-1; J gene: TRBJ2-7; D gene: TRBD1; CDR3 length: 13; clone size: many; CDR3 protein: CASSLGDRAKQYF; CDR3 DNA: TGCGCCAGCAGCTTGGGGGACAGGGCAAAGCAGTACTTC
V gene: TRBV10-3; J gene: TRBJ2-5; D gene: .; CDR3 length: 13; clone size: many; CDR3 protein: CAIGPGNQETQYF; CDR3 DNA: TGTGCCATCGGGCCGGGTAACCAAGAGACCCAGTACTTC
V gene: TRBV20-1; J gene: TRBJ1-3; D gene: .; CDR3 length: 17; clone size: many; CDR3 protein: CSAKGVLTKSSGNTIYF; CDR3 DNA: TGCAGTGCTAAAGGGGTCCTGACTAAAAGCTCTGGAAACACCATATATTTT
V gene: TRBV7-9; J gene: TRBJ1-4; D gene: .; CDR3 length: 15; clone size: .; CDR3 protein: CASSPLRATNEKLSF; CDR3 DNA: TGTGCCAGCAGCCCCCTACGTGCAACTAATGAAAAACTGTCTTTT
V gene: TRBV5-4; J gene: TRBJ2-1; D gene: TRBD2; CDR3 length: 16; clone size: .; CDR3 protein: CASSPKDRGGLAVQFF; CDR3 DNA: TGTGCCAGCAGCCCTAAGGATCGCGGGGGTTTGGCTGTGCAGTTCTTC
V gene: TRBV20-1; J gene: TRBJ2-7; D gene: .; CDR3 length: 13; clone size: many; CDR3 protein: CSARRQGYYEQYF; CDR3 DNA: TGCAGTGCTAGGCGCCAAGGATACTACGAGCAGTACTTC
V gene: TRBV19; J gene: TRBJ1-4; D gene: .; CDR3 length: 15; clone size: .; CDR3 protein: CASSNPGSGSEKLFF; CDR3 DNA: TGTGCCAGTAGTAACCCGGGGAGTGGAAGTGAAAAACTGTTTTTT
V gene: TRBV7-8; J gene: TRBJ2-1; D gene: .; CDR3 length: 13; clone size: many; CDR3 protein: CASSWGPNNEQFF; CDR3 DNA: TGTGCCAGCAGCTGGGGACCTAACAATGAGCAGTTCTTC
V gene: TRBV6-1; J gene: TRBJ2-5; D gene: .; CDR3 length: 14; clone size: many; CDR3 protein: CASSPGNMLETQYF; CDR3 DNA: TGTGCCAGCTCACCCGGGAATATGTTGGAGACCCAGTACTTC
V gene: TRBV7-9; J gene: TRBJ2-7; D gene: TRBD1; CDR3 length: 16; clone size: .; CDR3 protein: CASSPTGQGAAYEQYF; CDR3 DNA: TGTGCCAGCAGCCCAACGGGACAGGGGGCTGCCTACGAGCAGTACTTC
V gene: TRBV9; J gene: TRBJ1-5; D gene: .; CDR3 length: 16; clone size: few; CDR3 protein: CASSPGVGGFNQPQHF; CDR3 DNA: TGTGCCAGCAGCCCAGGGGTTGGGGGCTTCAATCAGCCCCAGCATTTT
V gene: TRBV7-9; J gene: TRBJ2-7; D gene: TRBD1; CDR3 length: 14; clone size: many; CDR3 protein: CASSLGQGLDEQYF; CDR3 DNA: TGTGCCAGCAGCTTAGGACAGGGGCTTGACGAGCAGTACTTC
V gene: TRBV6-9; J gene: TRBJ1-1; D gene: TRBD1; CDR3 length: 13; clone size: few; CDR3 protein: CASSYRGWPEAFF; CDR3 DNA: TGTGCCAGCAGCTACAGGGGGTGGCCTGAAGCTTTCTTT
V gene: TRBV11-2; J gene: TRBJ1-2; D gene: .; CDR3 length: 13; clone size: many; CDR3 protein: CASSTRADYGYTF; CDR3 DNA: TGTGCCAGCAGCACCCGGGCAGACTATGGCTACACCTTC
V gene: TRBV20-1; J gene: TRBJ2-1; D gene: .; CDR3 length: 15; clone size: many; CDR3 protein: CSARDLALAYNEQFF; CDR3 DNA: TGCAGTGCTAGAGATCTAGCGTTGGCCTACAATGAGCAGTTCTTC
V gene: TRBV4-2; J gene: TRBJ2-5; D gene: .; CDR3 length: 14; clone size: .; CDR3 protein: CASSQDSRQETQYF; CDR3 DNA: TGTGCCAGCAGCCAAGATAGCAGGCAAGAGACCCAGTACTTC
V gene: TRBV20-1; J gene: TRBJ2-1; D gene: TRBD1; CDR3 length: 13; clone size: many; CDR3 protein: CSASTGAYNEQFF; CDR3 DNA: TGCAGTGCTTCGACAGGGGCCTACAATGAGCAGTTCTTC
V gene: TRBV3-1; J gene: TRBJ2-3; D gene: .; CDR3 length: 16; clone size: many; CDR3 protein: CASSQDLEGRTDTQYF; CDR3 DNA: TGTGCCAGCAGCCAAGATCTTGAGGGACGCACAGATACGCAGTATTTT
V gene: TRBV20-1; J gene: TRBJ1-1; D gene: TRBD1; CDR3 length: 15; clone size: .; CDR3 protein: CSAIPGTGTVAEAFF; CDR3 DNA: TGCAGTGCTATCCCCGGGACAGGGACCGTGGCTGAAGCTTTCTTT
V gene: TRBV30; J gene: TRBJ1-1; D gene: .; CDR3 length: 17; clone size: many; CDR3 protein: CAWTRFGTQRSDTEAFF; CDR3 DNA: TGTGCCTGGACCCGGTTCGGGACTCAACGGTCCGACACTGAAGCTTTCTTT
V gene: TRBV25-1; J gene: TRBJ2-1; D gene: TRBD2; CDR3 length: 16; clone size: .; CDR3 protein: CASSEPAGRGYNEQFF; CDR3 DNA: TGTGCCAGCAGTGAACCCGCAGGGAGGGGCTACAATGAGCAGTTCTTC
V gene: TRBV6-1; J gene: TRBJ2-1; D gene: TRBD2; CDR3 length: 15; clone size: few; CDR3 protein: CASSELAGSYNEQFF; CDR3 DNA: TGTGCCAGCAGTGAACTAGCGGGCTCCTACAATGAGCAGTTCTTC
V gene: TRBV6-2/TRBV6-3; J gene: TRBJ2-7; D gene: TRBD1; CDR3 length: 14; clone size: .; CDR3 protein: CASATGDFSYEQYF; CDR3 DNA: TGTGCCAGCGCGACAGGGGACTTCTCCTACGAGCAGTACTTC
V gene: TRBV6-2/TRBV6-3; J gene: TRBJ2-3; D gene: .; CDR3 length: 13; clone size: few; CDR3 protein: CASKAGLQDTQYF; CDR3 DNA: TGTGCCAGCAAGGCAGGCCTCCAAGATACGCAGTATTTT
V gene: TRBV27; J gene: TRBJ1-6; D gene: TRBD1; CDR3 length: 19; clone size: .; CDR3 protein: CASSLKPPDRGRRGSPLHF; CDR3 DNA: TGTGCCAGCAGTTTAAAGCCCCCGGACAGGGGGCGGCGCGGATCACCCCTCCACTTT
V gene: TRBV12-3/TRBV12-4; J gene: TRBJ1-2; D gene: .; CDR3 length: 14; clone size: many; CDR3 protein: CASSLAGVGYGYTF; CDR3 DNA: TGTGCCAGCAGTTTAGCGGGGGTTGGATATGGCTACACCTTC
V gene: TRBV6-1; J gene: TRBJ2-7; D gene: .; CDR3 length: 14; clone size: .; CDR3 protein: CASSEDGGSYEQYF; CDR3 DNA: TGTGCCAGCAGTGAAGATGGCGGGTCCTACGAGCAGTACTTC
V gene: TRBV19; J gene: TRBJ1-1; D gene: .; CDR3 length: 15; clone size: .; CDR3 protein: CASSDRVYVVTEAFF; CDR3 DNA: TGTGCCAGTAGTGACAGAGTTTACGTTGTCACTGAAGCTTTCTTT
V gene: TRBV7-9; J gene: TRBJ1-2; D gene: .; CDR3 length: 15; clone size: many; CDR3 protein: CASSLALGGHYGYTF; CDR3 DNA: TGTGCCAGCAGCTTAGCTCTAGGAGGGCACTATGGCTACACCTTC